These 7 T cell receptor beta chains originate from one sample sequenced in a study of Tregs in tolerant kidney transplant recipients. Clones were sequenced by immunoSEQ multiplex PCR, and TCRdb holds only the in-frame ones, with some missing. The table shows under 95,000 clones, with 80% to 95% occurring only once. The sample consisted of Tregs from blood, taken before the transplant. The receptors were sampled from a human donor who received a combined kidney and bone marrow transplant.

This sequence joins TRBV4-3 and TRBJ1-4, with D perhaps TRBD1 (5 bases). In germline, CDR1 is LGHNA, CDR2 YSLEER. Trimming left V 1 base short and J 7 bases short, with 10 bases between. The CDR3 is 14 amino acids. CDR3 amino acids: CASSQGGLGEKLFF. CDR3 bases: TGCGCCAGCAGCCAAGGGGGGTTGGGTGAAAAACTGTTTTTT.

The gene calls are TRBV25-1 and TRBJ2-5; D is unclear. The CDR3 totals 15 residues. The V gene lost 2 bases and the J gene lost 2 bases, with 12 bases spanning the gap. CDR1 and CDR2 from the germline V gene are MGHDK and SYGVNS. The CDR3 DNA sequence: TGTGCCAGCAGTGAAGCTATAGGCAGGCAAGAGACCCAGTACTTC. Translated: CASSEAIGRQETQYF.

The chain links TRBV5-1 to TRBJ1-1; 7 positions match TRBD1. CDR1 is SGHRS and CDR2 is YFSETQ in the germline V gene. This CDR3 contains 16 residues. V shed 3 bases and J 0 bases; nucleotides not matched to a gene: 8. CDR3 region: CASSSGQNLMNTEAFF. CDR3 DNA sequence: TGCGCCAGCAGCTCGGGACAGAATCTCATGAACACTGAAGCTTTCTTT.

V usage is TRBV7-2 and J usage is TRBJ2-1; 12 bases align to TRBD2. The CDR3 is made up of 16 amino acids. The germline V gene has CDR1 SGHTA and CDR2 FQGNSA. Trimming cost V 2 bases and J 7 bases; bases outside gene matches: 6. The CDR3 is CASSLPLAGGWNEQFF. The CDR3 DNA reads as TGTGCCAGCAGCTTACCTCTAGCGGGAGGGTGGAATGAGCAGTTCTTC.

CDR3 loop: CASSRVSITRGNEKLFF. CDR3 coding DNA: TGCGCCAGCAGTAGAGTTTCAATAACGAGGGGGAATGAAAAACTGTTTTTT. The chain has TRBV5-1 and TRBJ1-4; weak D call: TRBD1 (6 bases). Germline V lookup: CDR1 SGHRS, CDR2 YFSETQ. This CDR3 contains 17 residues. Trimming took off 5 bases at V and 5 bases at J, with 22 bases between the two ends.

The CDR3 is CASSLPTSEADTQYF. The CDR3 DNA reads TGTGCCAGCAGTTTACCGACTAGCGAGGCAGATACGCAGTATTTT. V gene TRBV28 combines with J gene TRBJ2-3; 8 positions agree with TRBD2. J gave up 4 bases and V 2 bases, and 5 bases lay outside the gene matches. Germline CDR1 and CDR2: MDHEN and SYDVKM. The CDR3 totals 15 residues.

This clone was counted once. The DNA of the CDR3 is TGCGCCAGCAGCTTGGACCAGGGCCGGAACACTGAAGCTTTCTTT. Protein sequence: CASSLDQGRNTEAFF. The chain combines TRBV5-1 with TRBJ1-1, with a possible D match to TRBD1 (5 bases). Looked up from germline, CDR1 is SGHRS and CDR2 is YFSETQ. V was clipped by 0 bases and J by 1 base, with 10 bases between them. CDR3 length: 15 amino acids.